The sample holds many counts of the clone carrying this T cell receptor (beta chain). Its antigen remains unidentified. These data are taken from a study of T cells after posttransplantation cyclophosphamide. Whole-study findings and limits: Donor-recipient repertoire similarity was low at 1-2 months, rising over year one.

Assay used: immunoSEQ multiplex PCR; TCRdb lists only in-frame clones, some missing. This sample has some 31,000 clones, each found more than once. This receptor was identified in a woman in her 30s in good health and a related stem cell transplant donor. What was sequenced was PBMCs.

CDR3 sequence (DNA): TGTGCCAGTAAGGTCGGACAGGCATCCTACGAGCAGTACTTC. This codes for CASKVGQASYEQYF. The chain uses TRBV19 and TRBJ2-7, with 7 bases matching TRBD1. Germline values: CDR1 LNHDA, CDR2 SQIVND (reference sequence). The V segment lost 7 bases and the J segment 1 base; nucleotides outside the gene matches: 7. The CDR3 spans 14 residues.